This record looks at one T cell receptor (beta chain) sequence and its context. Data came from immunoSEQ multiplex PCR; TCRdb stores just in-frame clones and leaves some out. The repertoire has 20,000 to 25,000 clones, approximately 91% of them found once; the top ten carry roughly 50%. The sample is drawn from a study of OX40 agonist ivuxolimab in advanced cancers. Study as a whole: Partial responses, seen in three patients, involved one hepatocellular carcinoma and two cutaneous melanomas.

The germline gives CDR1 SGHTA, CDR2 FQGNSA. CDR3 length: 15 amino acids. V gave up 2 bases and J gave up 4 bases, with 11 bases separating them. The chain carries TRBV7-2 and TRBJ2-2, with a weak D call TRBD1 (5 bases). Sequencing was performed on CD4+ or CD8+ T cells sorted from blood, taken in a trial of the OX40 agonist ivuxolimab. The TCR sequence derives from an adult with an advanced solid tumor such as melanoma, head and neck, liver or kidney cancer. The CDR3 spells CASSLYQGPTGELFF. CDR3 DNA: TGTGCCAGCAGCTTATACCAGGGTCCCACCGGGGAGCTGTTTTTT. The complete variable domain, with remaining parts taken from reference TRBV7-2 and TRBJ2-2, reads GAGVSQSPSNKVTEKGKDVELRCDPISGHTALYWYRQSLGQGLEFLIYFQGNSAPDKSGLPSDRFSAERTGGSVSTLTIQRTQQEDSAVYLCASSLYQGPTGELFFGEGSRLTVL.